These 19 T cell receptor beta chains originate from one sample sequenced in a study of T cell responses to AZD1222 COVID-19 vaccine. This table comes from immunoSEQ multiplex PCR, and its TCRdb copy is limited to in-frame clones, with some not included. The table has over 100,000 clones, nearly 95% seen once; the top ten hold 4% to 5.5%. The specimen was peripheral blood, collected on day 0 of AZD1222 vaccination. The receptors were gathered from an adult in good health.

The CDR3: CASSLAASSYNEQFF. CDR3 bases: TGTGCCAGCAGTTTAGCGGCGAGCTCCTACAATGAGCAGTTCTTC. The chain uses TRBV27 and TRBJ2-1; D not resolved. The CDR3 loop spans 15 amino acids. CDR1 MNHEY and CDR2 SMNVEV come from the germline V gene (reference sequence). V lost 2 bases and J 0 bases, leaving 8 bases between the germline ends.

The CDR3, as DNA: TGTGCCAGCAGCGGCCGGGACAAAATCACAGATACGCAGTATTTT. It translates to CASSGRDKITDTQYF. The rearrangement links TRBV5-4 to TRBJ2-3, with D perhaps TRBD1 (6 bases). The V end lost 4 bases, the J end lost 2 bases, and 14 bases lay between the germline ends. This CDR3 has 15 amino acids. From germline, CDR1 is SGHNT and CDR2 YYREEE (reference sequence). The full variable domain, with the rest looked up from reference TRBV5-4 and TRBJ2-3, is ETGVTQSPTHLIKTRGQQVTLRCSSQSGHNTVSWYQQALGQGPQFIFQYYREEENGRGNFPPRFSGLQFPNYSSELNVNALELDDSALYLCASSGRDKITDTQYFGPGTRLTVL.

The rearrangement joins TRBV9 to TRBJ1-3; 8 positions match TRBD1. V trimming: 2 bases; J trimming: 2 bases; junction bases outside the gene matches: 6. Per the germline V gene, CDR1 is SGDLS and CDR2 is YYNGEE. The CDR3 runs 16 residues. The CDR3 spells CASSVQGASAGNTIYF. Here the CDR3 DNA reads TGTGCCAGCAGCGTTCAGGGGGCGAGTGCTGGAAACACCATATATTTT.

V and J are TRBV7-2 and TRBJ1-4; D may be TRBD1 (5 bases). The CDR3 is made up of 13 amino acids. V was shortened by 2 bases and J by 4 bases, with 5 bases between the two germline ends. Germline assignment: CDR1 SGHTA and CDR2 FQGNSA. CDR3 residues: CASSLQGNEKLFF. The DNA of the CDR3 is TGTGCCAGCAGCTTACAGGGTAATGAAAAACTGTTTTTT. Filled out from reference TRBV7-2 and TRBJ1-4, the complete variable domain reads GAGVSQSPSNKVTEKGKDVELRCDPISGHTALYWYRQSLGQGLEFLIYFQGNSAPDKSGLPSDRFSAERTGGSVSTLTIQRTQQEDSAVYLCASSLQGNEKLFFGSGTQLSVL.

For the CDR3, the DNA is TGTGCCAGCAGCTCCGCGGCTGGGGCCAACGTCCTGACTTTC. Its translation is CASSSAAGANVLTF. The genes are TRBV6-5 and TRBJ2-6; D is unresolved. V was trimmed by 6 bases and J by 2 bases, leaving 8 bases between them. This CDR3 is built from 14 residues. Germline CDR1 reads MNHEY; CDR2 reads SVGAGI.

The chain joins TRBV4-1 to TRBJ2-2; D gene ambiguous. The CDR3 is made up of 14 amino acids. Germline CDR1 and CDR2: MGHRA and YSYEKL. V dropped 0 bases and J dropped 13 bases, with 15 bases sitting between them. The CDR3, as DNA: TGCGCCAGCAGCCAAGAAACGGGCCTACGAGCGCTGTTTTTT. As protein: CASSQETGLRALFF.

The chain carries TRBV28 and TRBJ2-1, with TRBD2 matching 9 bases. Per the germline V gene, CDR1 is MDHEN and CDR2 is SYDVKM. V was pared by 4 bases and J by 8 bases, with 12 bases of the junction left unmatched. CDR3 size: 16 residues. The chain's CDR3 is CASSSEYSGRSDEQFF. In nucleotides, the CDR3 is TGTGCCAGCAGTTCCGAATATAGCGGGAGATCCGATGAGCAGTTCTTC.

This chain joins TRBV7-2 and TRBJ2-1, with TRBD1 matching 7 bases. Germline lookup yields CDR1 SGHTA and CDR2 FQGNSA. Trimming took 3 bases from V and 7 from J; bases not matched to a gene: 6. The length of the CDR3 is 14 residues. The CDR3 region is CASSFSLQGNEQFF. CDR3 in DNA: TGTGCCAGCAGCTTTTCCCTACAGGGGAATGAGCAGTTCTTC.

The genes are TRBV27 and TRBJ2-7, with 13 bases aligning to TRBD2. Trimming cost V 4 bases and J 0 bases; bases outside gene matches: 9. The CDR3 extends over 18 amino acids. Germline CDR1 and CDR2: MNHEY and SMNVEV (reference sequence). The CDR3 nucleotides read TGTGCCAGCAGTTCCTCGACTAGCGGGAGGCCTTTCTCCTACGAGCAGTACTTC. Translated: CASSSSTSGRPFSYEQYF.

V is TRBV15 and J is TRBJ2-5; D remains unclear. Looked up from germline, CDR1 is LNHNV and CDR2 is YYDKDF (reference sequence). Deletions cut 5 bases from V and 1 base from J, with 14 bases between. There are 15 residues in the CDR3. The CDR3 nucleotides are TGTGCCACCAGCCCCGACCGAAGTGGCCAAGAGACCCAGTACTTC. Translating gives CATSPDRSGQETQYF.

J is TRBJ1-2 and V is TRBV18; unclear D gene. The CDR3 loop spans 15 amino acids. The V gene lost 0 bases and the J gene lost 2 bases, with 10 bases spanning the gap. Looked up from germline, CDR1 is KGHSH and CDR2 is LQKENI. The CDR3 region is CASSPPQEGNYGYTF. CDR3 bases: TGTGCCAGCTCACCACCGCAGGAGGGCAACTATGGCTACACCTTC.

In its sample, this clone was seen a few times. The chain has TRBV5-1 and TRBJ2-2; D remains unclear. Germline V lookup: CDR1 SGHRS, CDR2 YFSETQ. There are 14 residues in the CDR3. Trimming pared 7 bases from V and 5 bases from J, leaving 15 bases between. CDR3 protein: CASQPPWGTGELFF. In nucleotides, the CDR3 is TGCGCCAGCCAACCTCCTTGGGGAACCGGGGAGCTGTTTTTT.

The genes are TRBV7-2 and TRBJ2-7, with D unclear. Germline V gives CDR1 SGHTA, CDR2 FQGNSA. V gave up 2 bases and J gave up 6 bases, with 8 bases separating them. CDR3 size: 12 residues. CDR3 nucleotides: TGTGCCAGCAGCTTATCAGTCGGCGAGCAGTACTTC. Translated, it gives CASSLSVGEQYF.

The CDR3 sequence is CAWSVSSSSEQYF. The DNA for the CDR3 is TGTGCCTGGAGTGTTAGTAGCTCGAGTGAGCAGTACTTC. The chain carries TRBV30 and TRBJ2-7; D uncertain. This CDR3 region has 13 residues. Germline lookup yields CDR1 GTSNPN and CDR2 SVGIG (reference sequence). V lost 0 bases and J lost 7, with 13 bases in between.

The chain links TRBV28 to TRBJ2-5, with 12 bases fitting TRBD1. The CDR3 runs 16 residues. CDR1 is MDHEN, CDR2 SYDVKM, per germline. The V gene end was trimmed by 4 bases and the J gene end by 4 bases; junction bases not matched to a gene: 7. The CDR3 here is CASSSAGTGGLETQYF. CDR3 coding DNA: TGTGCCAGCAGTTCTGCCGGGACAGGGGGCTTAGAGACCCAGTACTTC.

CDR3 nucleotides: TGTGCCAGCAGTGATTGCCATTGGGATTGCAACTATGGCTACACCTTC. It encodes CASSDCHWDCNYGYTF. The chain combines TRBV6-4 with TRBJ1-2; D remains unclear. CDR3 length: 16 amino acids. In germline, CDR1 is MRHNA, CDR2 SNTAGT. V was shortened by 3 bases and J by 2 bases, with 16 bases between the two germline ends.

V is TRBV5-4 and J is TRBJ2-3, with D perhaps TRBD2 (7 bases). The CDR3 contains 15 residues. V lost 4 bases and J 4 bases, leaving 16 bases between the germline ends. The germline gives CDR1 SGHNT, CDR2 YYREEE (reference sequence). CDR3 residues: CASSPGGREADTQYF. CDR3 nucleotides: TGTGCCAGCAGCCCGGGGGGCCGGGAGGCAGATACGCAGTATTTT.

The rearrangement joins TRBV4-1 to TRBJ1-5, with a tentative D call TRBD1 (5 bases). V was shortened by 0 bases and J by 6 bases, with 9 bases between the two germline ends. CDR1 is MGHRA, CDR2 YSYEKL, per germline. CDR3 size: 14 residues. CDR3 DNA: TGCGCCAGCAGCCAAGAGGTGGGGGGTCAGCCCCAGCATTTT. Its protein is CASSQEVGGQPQHF.

The V gene is TRBV18, the J gene TRBJ2-7; D is uncertain. The V gene's germline CDR1 is KGHSH and CDR2 LQKENI. V lost 2 bases, J lost 6 bases, and 8 bases lay in between. The CDR3 length is 12 residues. Here the CDR3 DNA reads TGTGCCAGCTCACCAGTCCAAGCCGAGCAGTACTTC. Residues: CASSPVQAEQYF.